This T cell receptor (beta chain) was recovered during a study of cytotoxic CD8 clonotypes in ibrutinib-treated CLL. TCRdb's table, derived via immunoSEQ multiplex PCR, lists solely in-frame clones and lacks some. Of 300,000 to 400,000 clones in the sample, under 70% were seen once. In regard to this clone: Its cognate antigen is unknown.

Points from the study as a whole: Baseline levels of clonality went above those of age-matched healthy donors and moved with circulating CD8+ T-cell counts.

Germline CDR1 SGHTA, CDR2 FQGTGA. J gave up 4 bases and V 5 bases, and 4 bases lay outside the gene matches. The CDR3 spans 13 residues. V is TRBV7-3 and J is TRBJ1-1; 7 bases fit TRBD1. This TCR derives from a human donor with chronic lymphocytic leukemia. Sequencing used PBMCs, obtained after 36 months of ibrutinib treatment. CDR3 DNA: TGTGCCAGCAGCGACAGGGTCGGCACTGAAGCTTTCTTT. Its translation: CASSDRVGTEAFF. The full variable domain, completed using reference TRBV7-3 and TRBJ1-1, is GAGVSQTPSNKVTEKGKYVELRCDPISGHTALYWYRQSLGQGPEFLIYFQGTGAADDSGLPNDRFFAVRPEGSVSTLKIQRTERGDSAVYLCASSDRVGTEAFFGQGTRLTVV.